This TCR beta chain derives from a study of cytomegalovirus exposure and HLA in healthy donors. 13 Jbeta primers and 60 Vbeta primers were used for the PCR. TCRdb's copy holds only in-frame clones and misses some; the assay was immunoSEQ multiplex PCR. Of 90,000 to 120,000 clones in the sample, over 75% were seen once. Trimming took 4 bases from V and 5 from J, leaving 32 bases between them. Germline loops: CDR1 LNHDA, CDR2 SQIVND (reference sequence). This CDR3 has 20 amino acids. The sequencing input was PBMCs. The receptor comes from a male donor in good health and CMV-seronegative. The chain carries TRBV19 and TRBJ1-2, with D tentatively TRBD1 (6 bases). The CDR3 spells CASSTPTGYAVKADSYGYTF. The DNA of the CDR3 is TGTGCCAGTAGTACCCCGACAGGTTACGCGGTGAAGGCCGACTCATATGGCTACACCTTC.